These T cell receptor beta chains were read from a single sample in a study of T cells in Graves' hyperthyroidism and ophthalmopathy. TCRdb called the multiplex PCR reads again in MiXCR, with one record for every CDR3 protein. This table has over 200,000 distinct CDR3 sequences, approximately 16% appearing once. Input material: blood. Receptors originate from a man between 35 and 55 years old with Graves' hyperthyroidism. CDR3s include the opening cysteine and the closing phenylalanine or tryptophan. Fields, in order: J gene, clone size, D gene, V gene, CDR3 protein, CDR3 DNA. D genes are given only for firm matches. Size is omitted from some rows. Given values are once, few, many or a class for expanded clones.

>TRBJ2-3|few|NA|TRBV5-1
CASGTVSFGDTQYF
TGCGCCAGCGGAACAGTGAGTTTTGGAGATACGCAGTATTTT
>TRBJ2-1|many|TRBD1|TRBV24-1
CATSDSLSGTGDNEQFF
TGTGCCACCAGTGATTCCCTGTCCGGGACAGGAGACAATGAGCAGTTCTTC
>TRBJ1-1|few|NA|TRBV29-1
CSVEIGGAGNTEAFF
TGCAGCGTTGAAATTGGGGGGGCCGGGAACACTGAAGCTTTCTTT
>TRBJ1-2|NA|NA|TRBV5-1
CASSFYREDGYTF
TGCGCCAGCAGCTTTTATCGGGAGGATGGCTACACCTTC
>TRBJ2-7|many|NA|TRBV18
CASSSSGIPYEQYF
TGTGCCAGCTCATCGTCAGGGATACCCTACGAGCAGTACTTC
>TRBJ2-1|many|NA|TRBV5-1
CASGGDRYNEQFF
TGCGCCAGCGGGGGTGACAGATACAATGAGCAGTTCTTC
>TRBJ1-5|many|NA|TRBV28
CASSPLRGAQSNQPQHF
TGTGCCAGCAGTCCCTTAAGGGGGGCGCAGAGCAATCAGCCCCAGCATTTT
>TRBJ1-5|few|TRBD1|TRBV28
CASRRTGSYQPQHF
TGTGCCAGCAGAAGGACAGGGTCTTATCAGCCCCAGCATTTT
>TRBJ1-2|NA|TRBD1|TRBV27
CASSSLGGASGYTF
TGTGCCAGCAGTTCGTTAGGGGGCGCGAGTGGCTACACCTTC
>TRBJ1-3|few|NA|TRBV7-7
CASSLGIGGNTIYF
TGTGCTAGCAGCTTGGGAATTGGGGGAAACACCATATATTTT
>TRBJ2-2|NA|NA|TRBV30
CAWSTGTGELFF
TGTGCCTGGAGTACAGGGACCGGGGAGCTGTTTTTT
>TRBJ2-7|NA|NA|TRBV7-3
CASSNGGISYEQYF
TGTGCCAGCAGCAACGGGGGTATCTCCTACGAGCAGTACTTC
>TRBJ2-3|many|TRBD2|TRBV7-9
CASSNPGLAGQGDTQYF
TGTGCCAGCAGCAATCCGGGACTAGCGGGGCAGGGAGATACGCAGTATTTT
>TRBJ1-1|many|NA|TRBV2
CASSEALPPLNTEAFF
TGTGCCAGCAGTGAAGCGCTTCCACCCCTGAACACTGAAGCTTTCTTT
>TRBJ2-7|many|NA|TRBV2
CASGPPSSYEQYF
TGTGCCAGCGGGCCGCCCAGCTCCTACGAGCAGTACTTC
>TRBJ1-2|many|NA|TRBV5-6
CASSVGTFGYTF
TGTGCCAGCAGCGTGGGGACTTTTGGCTACACCTTC
>TRBJ1-1|many|NA|TRBV6-2/TRBV6-3
CASSHWGVEAFF
TGTGCCAGCAGTCATTGGGGGGTTGAAGCTTTCTTT
>TRBJ2-7|many|NA|TRBV12-3/TRBV12-4
CASSEQGGEQYF
TGTGCCAGCAGTGAACAGGGCGGCGAGCAGTACTTC
>TRBJ2-2|NA|NA|TRBV28
CASSLYGGELFF
TGTGCCAGCAGTTTATACGGCGGGGAGCTGTTTTTT
>TRBJ2-7|NA|NA|TRBV7-2
CASSLAGGISYEQYF
TGTGCCAGCAGCTTAGCGGGGGGAATCTCCTACGAGCAGTACTTC
>TRBJ2-7|NA|NA|TRBV5-1
CASNSTGTYEQYF
TGCGCCAGCAACTCAACAGGGACCTACGAGCAGTACTTC
>TRBJ1-4|many|NA|TRBV7-9
CASSQADSNEKLFF
TGTGCCAGCAGCCAAGCGGACAGTAATGAAAAACTGTTTTTT
>TRBJ2-3|many|NA|TRBV7-9
CASSSLLAATTDTQYF
TGTGCCAGCAGCTCGCTCTTAGCGGCGACTACAGATACGCAGTATTTT
>TRBJ2-7|NA|NA|TRBV10-2
CASSESRGAEQYF
TGCGCCAGCAGTGAGTCTCGTGGGGCCGAGCAGTACTTC
>TRBJ2-3|NA|TRBD2|TRBV20-1
CSALSGSGLTDTQYF
TGCAGTGCGCTAAGCGGGAGTGGCCTCACAGATACGCAGTATTTT
>TRBJ1-3|few|TRBD1|TRBV5-1
CASSTGQVGNTIYF
TGCGCCAGCAGCACAGGACAGGTTGGAAACACCATATATTTT
>TRBJ2-3|many|NA|TRBV19
CASSMLRGPGKDTQYF
TGTGCCAGTAGTATGCTTCGGGGCCCGGGGAAAGATACGCAGTATTTT
>TRBJ1-2|many|NA|TRBV6-1
CASSSTHGRGGYHGYTF
TGTGCCAGCAGTTCCACCCACGGACGAGGGGGTTATCATGGCTACACCTTC
>TRBJ2-4|NA|NA|TRBV5-1
CASSLGDNIQYF
TGCGCCAGCAGCTTGGGAGACAACATTCAGTACTTC
>TRBJ2-7|NA|NA|TRBV7-3
CASSQGFGEYEQYF
TGCGCCAGCAGCCAAGGTTTTGGGGAGTACGAGCAGTACTTC
>TRBJ2-5|NA|NA|TRBV5-4
CASSLVGGQETQYF
TGTGCCAGCAGCTTGGTGGGCGGGCAAGAGACCCAGTACTTC
>TRBJ2-3|few|TRBD2|TRBV9
CASSQGRTSGGAGDTQYF
TGTGCCAGCAGCCAAGGCAGGACTAGCGGGGGGGCCGGAGATACGCAGTATTTT
>TRBJ2-3|NA|TRBD1|TRBV18
CASSPPRGRGQGDTQYF
TGTGCCAGCTCACCACCGCGCGGCAGGGGGCAGGGAGATACGCAGTATTTT